Listed below are T cell receptor beta chains from one sample, sequenced in a study of cytomegalovirus exposure and HLA in healthy donors. Sequencing used immunoSEQ multiplex PCR; TCRdb keeps in-frame clones, though not all of them. Of about 150,000 clones in the sample, around nine tenths are singletons; the top ten hold roughly 2%. Sample: PBMCs. These receptors were taken from a woman aged 18 to 35 in good health and CMV-seronegative. The CDR3 runs from the conserved cysteine through the conserved F or W. D genes are given only for firm matches. Expanded clones are given a class, and other clones once, few, many or no size at all.

clone size,J gene,V gene,CDR3 length,D gene,CDR3 DNA,CDR3 protein
-,TRBJ1-2,TRBV6-1,13,-,TGTGCCAGCAGGATAGACAGAGCAGATGGCTACACCTTC,CASRIDRADGYTF
-,TRBJ1-1,TRBV2,15,-,TGTGCCAGCAGTGAAATCGGGGGGGGGAACACTGAAGCTTTCTTT,CASSEIGGGNTEAFF
once,TRBJ1-1,TRBV30,18,TRBD1,TGTGCCTGGAGCCGGAGGGGACAGGGGTTCAGAATGAACACTGAAGCTTTCTTT,CAWSRRGQGFRMNTEAFF
few,TRBJ1-5,TRBV6-5,12,-,TGTGCCAGCAGTTCATCCCAGGGGCCCCAGCATTTT,CASSSSQGPQHF
-,TRBJ2-1,TRBV7-2,13,-,TGTGCCAGCACCACGAGCGGAAGATTGGCGCAGTTCTTC,CASTTSGRLAQFF
-,TRBJ2-7,TRBV11-1,13,-,TGTGCCAGCAGCGGGCCGGTGGTCCACGAGCAGTACTTC,CASSGPVVHEQYF
-,TRBJ2-5,TRBV5-1,17,TRBD2,TGCGCCAGCAGCTTGGCCCCGGGACTAGCGAGCCAAGAGACCCAGTACTTC,CASSLAPGLASQETQYF
-,TRBJ2-7,TRBV9,15,TRBD2,TGTGCCAGCAGCGTAGGTGCGGGAGAGCCCTACGAGCAGTACTTC,CASSVGAGEPYEQYF
-,TRBJ2-2,TRBV27,15,-,TGTGCCAGCAGTTTTTATCTGGGCAACACCGGGGAGCTGTTTTTT,CASSFYLGNTGELFF
once,TRBJ2-3,TRBV27,14,-,TGTGCCAGCGGGCCTCGACCCTCCACAGATACGCAGTATTTT,CASGPRPSTDTQYF
-,TRBJ2-3,TRBV7-2,13,-,TGTGCCAGCAGCTTGTCCCAGGCCTGGCCCCCGTATTTT,CASSLSQAWPPYF
-,TRBJ1-5,TRBV15,15,-,TGTGCCACCAGCAGAGATCAGCAGGTTCATCAGCCCCAGCATTTT,CATSRDQQVHQPQHF
-,TRBJ2-2,TRBV4-1,16,TRBD1,TGCGCCAGCAGCCTTTACCCAGGGGGCAACACCGGGGAGCTGTTTTTT,CASSLYPGGNTGELFF
few,TRBJ2-7,TRBV5-1,14,-,TGCGCCAGCAGCTGGGACACTGGAAGCTACGAGCAGTACTTC,CASSWDTGSYEQYF
-,TRBJ2-7,TRBV7-6,15,TRBD1,TGTGCCAGCAGCCCCGGGACAGGGGCCTCCTACGAGCAGTACTTC,CASSPGTGASYEQYF
-,TRBJ2-1,TRBV11-2,16,TRBD2,TGTGCCAGCAGCTTGATAGCGGGGGGATTCTACAATGAGCAGTTCTTC,CASSLIAGGFYNEQFF
-,TRBJ2-5,TRBV9,17,TRBD2,TGTGCCAGCAGCGTTGAGACTAGCGGGGGGCACAAGAAGACCCAGTACTTC,CASSVETSGGHKKTQYF
-,TRBJ2-7,TRBV4-1,13,-,TGTGCCAGCAGCCCGCGGGTGTCCAACGAGCAGTACTTC,CASSPRVSNEQYF
few,TRBJ2-7,TRBV5-5,20,TRBD2,TGTGCCAGCAGCTTGAGGTCTAGCGGGAGAGGGAACCTCGTCGGCTACGAGCAGTACTTC,CASSLRSSGRGNLVGYEQYF
-,TRBJ1-2,TRBV28,16,-,TGTGCCAGCAGTTTCCGATTGGGGGCCTATCTAGAGGGCTACACCTTC,CASSFRLGAYLEGYTF
-,TRBJ1-6,TRBV30,14,-,TGTGCCTGGAACGTGGCAGGGCATAATTCACCCCTCCACTTT,CAWNVAGHNSPLHF
-,TRBJ1-1,TRBV28,14,TRBD1,TGTGCCAGCAGTTTCAGGGGGCTAAGGACTGAAGCTTTCTTT,CASSFRGLRTEAFF
-,TRBJ1-3,TRBV6-5,13,TRBD1,TGTGCCAGCAGTCCACGGACAGGGAGCACCATATATTTT,CASSPRTGSTIYF
-,TRBJ1-5,TRBV7-9,16,TRBD1,TGTGCCAGCAGCCCCTTTACAGGGGCGGTGAACCAGCCCCAGCATTTT,CASSPFTGAVNQPQHF
-,TRBJ2-7,TRBV7-9,13,-,TGTGCCAGCAGCTTAGGTGGCTTCTACGAGCAGTACTTC,CASSLGGFYEQYF
-,TRBJ2-7,TRBV7-9,18,TRBD2,TGTTCCAGCAGCTTAGCCTGGACTAGCGGGGTGGGAAGCTACGAGCAGTACTTC,CSSSLAWTSGVGSYEQYF
-,TRBJ2-7,TRBV4-2,13,-,TGTGCCAGCAGCCAAGTGGCCAGCTACGAGCAGTACTTC,CASSQVASYEQYF
-,TRBJ2-2,TRBV27,16,TRBD2,TGTGCCAGCAGTTTAATTTACGGGAGGGCCCCCGGGGAGCTGTTTTTT,CASSLIYGRAPGELFF
few,TRBJ2-7,TRBV6-6,13,TRBD1,TGTGCCAGCAGCCTGGACAGGGGTTACGAGCAGTACTTC,CASSLDRGYEQYF
once,TRBJ1-1,TRBV6-5,16,-,TGTGCCAGCAGTTATACGGTCTTCCCTATGAACACTGAAGCTTTCTTT,CASSYTVFPMNTEAFF
-,TRBJ2-5,TRBV11-3,16,TRBD2,TGTGCCAGCAGCTTAGGGTCGATAGCGGGGGAAGAGACCCAGTACTTC,CASSLGSIAGEETQYF
-,TRBJ2-7,TRBV28,15,TRBD2,TGTGCCAGCAGTTCGACTAGCGTAAGCTCCTACGAGCAGTACTTC,CASSSTSVSSYEQYF
few,TRBJ2-7,TRBV10-2,12,-,TGCGCCAGCAGTGGGGCATCCTACGAGCAGTACTTC,CASSGASYEQYF
-,TRBJ1-1,TRBV27,14,TRBD1,TGTGCCAGCAGTTCACCGACAGGGGGCCTGGAAGCTTTCTTT,CASSSPTGGLEAFF
-,TRBJ2-5,TRBV5-4,13,-,TGTGCCAGCACCCCGCATACAGAGGAGACCCAGTACTTC,CASTPHTEETQYF
few,TRBJ2-2,TRBV5-1,17,TRBD2,TGCGCCAGCAGCCTCATAGCGGGAGGGCCTAGCACCGGGGAGCTGTTTTTT,CASSLIAGGPSTGELFF
-,TRBJ1-4,TRBV11-2,14,-,TGTGCCAGCAGCTTAGGCAGGGTAGGGGAAAAACTGTTTTTT,CASSLGRVGEKLFF
-,TRBJ1-3,TRBV28,16,TRBD1,TGTGCCAGCAGTTTATCAGGGGGGAGCTCTGGAAACACCATATATTTT,CASSLSGGSSGNTIYF
-,TRBJ1-2,TRBV2,15,TRBD1,TGTGCCAGCAGTGAAGGGACAGGGGACAACTATGGCTACACCTTC,CASSEGTGDNYGYTF
-,TRBJ2-5,TRBV30,14,TRBD2,TGTGCCTGGACAAAGAGCGGGGCCCAAGAGACCCAGTACTTC,CAWTKSGAQETQYF
once,TRBJ1-2,TRBV4-1,14,-,TGCGCCAGCAGCCAAGTTGGACAGCACTATGGCTACACCTTC,CASSQVGQHYGYTF
-,TRBJ2-7,TRBV6-5,14,TRBD1,TGTGCCAGCAGTGTCCGGGACAGGGGTGACGAGCAGTACTTC,CASSVRDRGDEQYF
-,TRBJ2-7,TRBV27,13,TRBD1,TGTGCCAGCAGTAGTGGACAGGGAGGCGAGCAGTACTTC,CASSSGQGGEQYF
-,TRBJ2-1,TRBV7-9,15,TRBD2,TGTGCCAGCAGCTTAGTTCAACTAGCGGACAATGAGCAGTTCTTC,CASSLVQLADNEQFF
-,TRBJ2-3,TRBV6-5,15,TRBD2,TGTGCCAGCAGTCCTCCTAGCGGGAGAGGGGATACGCAGTATTTT,CASSPPSGRGDTQYF